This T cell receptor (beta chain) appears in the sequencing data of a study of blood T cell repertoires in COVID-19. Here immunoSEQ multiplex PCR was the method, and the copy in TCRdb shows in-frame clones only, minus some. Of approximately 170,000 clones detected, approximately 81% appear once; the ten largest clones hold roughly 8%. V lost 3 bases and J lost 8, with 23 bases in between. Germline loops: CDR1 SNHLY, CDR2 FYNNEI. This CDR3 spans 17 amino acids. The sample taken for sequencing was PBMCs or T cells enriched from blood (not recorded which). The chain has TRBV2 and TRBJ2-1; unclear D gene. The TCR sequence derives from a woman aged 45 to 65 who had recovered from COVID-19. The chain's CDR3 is CASSDHPAKQTQDEQFF. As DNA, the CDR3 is TGTGCCAGCAGTGATCACCCCGCCAAACAAACTCAGGATGAGCAGTTCTTC.